This entry describes one T cell receptor beta chain. Its antigen is currently not known. Base quality data are lacking; no much larger clone is found one base away. The data belong to a study of cytomegalovirus exposure and HLA in healthy donors (dated by TCRdb to between 2016 and 2019). Regarding the complete study: The 700 or so repertoires of the first cohort and the 120 validation repertoires were produced on the same platform, according to a later analysis. The study was designed to test whether signatures of past pathogen exposure could be identified by cataloging public T cell receptors. A separate validation cohort of about 110 different subjects was used in addition to the roughly 640-subject first cohort. High-throughput TCR immunosequencing, statistical association of individual TCRs with disease status, and machine learning were combined to predict cytomegalovirus infection status.

Overall results and qualifications from the work: The classifier was reported to diagnose cytomegalovirus status with high specificity and sensitivity in both the original cohort and the validation cohort. While some public TCRs were present in many individuals, most TCR sequences turned up only very rarely across donors. The authors suggested that the approach could potentially be extended to other disease states and immunological phenotypes. The study gave a list of more than 150 TCR beta chains associated with cytomegalovirus. In vitro tests confirmed that a few of the cytomegalovirus-associated TCR beta chains recognize cytomegalovirus antigens. The validation cohort had no HLA typing available for a later analysis, so co-occurrence within that cohort was assessed over all 120 or so repertoires. In a later analysis, TCRs clustered in the first cohort were found to also tend to co-occur in the 130 or so validation repertoires, with about 94% of cluster scores above 0.

From the germline V gene, CDR1 is SGHTA and CDR2 is FQGTGA. Relative to germline, V is 1 base shorter and J is 3 bases shorter, with 7 bases between their ends. There are 13 amino acids in the CDR3, from cysteine to phenylalanine inclusive. Only the CDR3 region is kept as DNA, spanning 39 bases read in frame from base 1. The method was the immunoSEQ multiplex PCR assay. As for how the authors treated the data: A statistical classification framework was built to diagnose cytomegalovirus status from the catalog of TCR beta chain sequences. The immuneACCESS repertoire file appears here via TCRdb, limited to in-frame rearrangements. These files lack a portion of the clones; in checked studies, under half of the deficit traces to unresolved V genes, and the cause of the others is not known. The V and J calls and clone size were taken over from that table, and D and trimming were inferred from the DNA. This sample has over 150,000 clones in its table, and roughly 90% of those were observed once. Jointly, the top ten make up around 22% of the sample.

Separate from the roughly 660-subject first cohort, the validation cohort of 90 to 150 subjects was the group to which the donors belonged. The specimen sequenced was PBMCs. The sequence links TRBV7-3 to TRBJ2-7; no D gene can be assigned with confidence. This TCR derives from a man aged 18 to 30 in good health and CMV-seropositive. The DNA reads TGTGCCAGCAGCTTAAGGGCAGACTACGAGCAGTACTTC. Translated, it gives CASSLRADYEQYF.